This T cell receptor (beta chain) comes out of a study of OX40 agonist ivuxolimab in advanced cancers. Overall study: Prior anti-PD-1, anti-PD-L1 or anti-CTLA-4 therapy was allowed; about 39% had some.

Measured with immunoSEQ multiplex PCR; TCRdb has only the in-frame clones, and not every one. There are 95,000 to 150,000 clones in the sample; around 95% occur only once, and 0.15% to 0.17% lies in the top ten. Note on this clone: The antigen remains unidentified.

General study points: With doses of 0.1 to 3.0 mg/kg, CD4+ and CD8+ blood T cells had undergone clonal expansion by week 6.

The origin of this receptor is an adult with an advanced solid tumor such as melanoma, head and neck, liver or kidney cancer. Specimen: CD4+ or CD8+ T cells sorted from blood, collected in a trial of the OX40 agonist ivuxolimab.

The CDR3 sequence is CASSLAGGPNQPQHF. The CDR3 bases are TGTGCCAGCAGCTTAGCGGGGGGACCCAATCAGCCCCAGCATTTT. The rearrangement joins TRBV7-8 to TRBJ1-5, with D perhaps matching TRBD1 (5 bases). The germline CDR1 and CDR2 sequences are SGHVS and FQNEAQ. V was cut by 0 bases and J by 3 bases, with 9 bases left in between. This CDR3 is built from 15 residues.